This T cell receptor (beta chain) is from a study of CD8+ T cells in alopecia areata. On the study more broadly: Tofacitinib ran 6 to 18 months, followed by 6 months off drug.

As regards this clone: What it recognizes is unknown.

Extracted RNA was reverse transcribed, and the resulting cDNA served as sequencing template. Only in-frame clones appear in the TCRdb table, and some are missing; sequencing was by immunoSEQ multiplex PCR. Counted here are about 250,000 clones, approximately 60% occurring once; the ten biggest clones make up about 0.93%. Study-level results: Uncertain still, given a single nonresponder, is whether baseline CD8+ expansion links to response. Especially in alopecia totalis/universalis, lesional scalp showed greater clonality than normal scalp did.

Regarding treatment: oral pan-JAK inhibitor, 5-10 mg twice daily. From alopecia areata patients, lesional scalp punch biopsies and peripheral blood were collected. This sequence originates from a human donor with alopecia areata. Sequenced here: CD4+ T cells sorted from blood, sampled at approximately week 52, from a patient treated with tofacitinib.

The CDR3 nucleotides are TGTGCCAGCAGCTTGCGGGGATGGTCCTCCTACGAGCAGTACTTC. Its translation: CASSLRGWSSYEQYF. This chain connects TRBV5-6 to TRBJ2-7, with D perhaps matching TRBD2 (5 bases). CDR1 and CDR2 from the germline V gene are SGHDT and YYEEEE. This CDR3 region has 15 residues. V was clipped by 1 base and J by 0 bases, with 11 bases between them.